The present entry profiles one T cell receptor beta chain with its context. The sample originates from a study of shared T cell receptors in the human thymus. Produced via immunoSEQ multiplex PCR; TCRdb's table is partial and in-frame only. This sample yields hundreds of thousands of clones, of which roughly 90% are seen a single time; about 0.01% belongs to the top ten. These records were also assigned to another study, of human thymus T cells.

The TCR originated in a boy under three years old with a congenital heart defect. Sequenced: thymocytes.

The DNA for the CDR3 is TGTGCCAGCAGCTTAGGGTCGCCCGGGCCAAGAGGGGAGCAGTACTTC. It encodes CASSLGSPGPRGEQYF. The chain is built from TRBV7-9 and TRBJ2-7, with D maybe TRBD2 (5 bases). V lost 1 base and J 7 bases, leaving 20 bases between the germline ends. The germline CDR1 and CDR2 sequences are SEHNR and FQNEAQ (reference sequence). The CDR3 is 16 amino acids.